Below are 23 T cell receptor delta chains sequenced from a single sample in a study of γδ T cells in repeated Plasmodium falciparum infection. Flow sorting of PBMC yielded separate Vgamma9/Vdelta2+ and Vdelta2-negative gammadelta T cell populations for bulk repertoire analysis. TCRdb ran CATT on the multiplex PCR reads. The sample consists of 80,000 to 95,000 delta-chain clones, about 1.5% of them appearing once. Sequencing used gamma-delta T cells from blood. These receptors originate from a pool of human donors (malaria-infected and uninfected, not separated).

In its sample, this clone was seen a few times. The mismatch at residue 19 between this DNA's translation and the TCRdb protein of a much larger clone likely reflects a read error; the protein shown is translated from the DNA. The V gene is given as TRDV1, and no J gene call is available; the table's D call, TRDD3, was not checked against the DNA. Germline lookup yields CDR1 TSWWSYY and CDR2 QGS. This CDR3 has 21 amino acids. The CDR3 bases are TGTGCTCTTGGGGAACAGGCTTTCAATTGGCTGCTGGGGGATACAACCGATAAACCCATCTTT. This gives the protein CALGEQAFNWLLGDTTDKPIF.

To note about this clone: The likely explanation is a read error, given a far larger clone one base away. Within the sample, other DNA sequences also encode this same CDR3. The CDR3 loop reads CALGGPFPPSTGGYAPDKLIF. CDR3 coding DNA: TGTGCTCTTGGGGGTCCGTTCCCCCCCAGTACTGGGGGATACGCTCCCGATAAACTCATCTTT. V and J are TRDV1 and TRDJ1; 13 positions match TRDD3. The J gene is absent in TCRdb and was assigned here via DNA matching to germline. The V gene's germline CDR1 is TSWWSYY and CDR2 QGS. The CDR3 spans 21 residues. V lost 4 bases, J lost 3 bases, and 20 bases stayed unmatched.

This clone was counted between two and nine times. A far more abundant clone sits one base away, making this likely a read error. Other DNA sequences in the same sample also yield this CDR3. This rearrangement joins TRDV1 to TRDJ1; 12 bases agree with TRDD3. Looked up from germline, CDR1 is TSWWSYY and CDR2 is QGS. This CDR3 is built from 28 residues. The V and J ends lost 3 bases and 1 base, in that order; junction bases with no gene match: 39. The chain's CDR3 is CALGEPSTTTSVNHTGGYPLWGTDKLIF. The CDR3 region has the DNA TGTGCTCTTGGGGAGCCCTCGACTACTACTTCCGTCAATCATACTGGGGGATACCCTCTTTGGGGCACCGATAAACTCATCTTT.

On this clone itself: TCRdb attributes to this sequence the protein of a much larger clone, which differs from the DNA translation at residue 13; a read error is likely, and the protein displayed is translated from the DNA. The V gene is TRDV1, the J gene TRDJ1; D possibly corresponds to TRDD3 (6 bases). No J gene is reported in TCRdb; it was inferred here by comparing the DNA with germline. The CDR3 contains 20 residues. Per germline, CDR1 TSWWSYY and CDR2 QGS. The V and J ends lost 5 bases and 6 bases respectively, with 34 bases between them. The CDR3 loop is CALGPPNGGTPVGGNHKLIF. In DNA form, the CDR3 reads TGTGCTCTTGGGCCCCCGAATGGTGGCACCCCGGTTGGGGGGAATCATAAACTCATCTTT.

As concerns this clone: This likely came from a read error, as a far larger clone is one base away. The sample contains more than one DNA sequence encoding this CDR3. The V gene call is TRDV3, and the J gene call is absent; the table calls TRDD3, which could not be checked here. The germline CDR1 and CDR2 sequences are TVYSNPD and GDNSRS (reference sequence). The length of the CDR3 is 16 residues. The CDR3 loop reads CAFRNGGSSYTDKLIF. CDR3 nucleotide sequence: TGTGCCTTTAGGAATGGGGGATCCAGTTACACCGATAAACTCATCTTC.

This clone was counted many times. TCRdb lists the protein of a much larger clone for this DNA, which differs at residue 4, so this is likely a read error; the protein given here is translated from the DNA itself. Other DNA sequences within the sample encode an identical CDR3. J is TRDJ2 and V is TRDV2; 10 bases line up with TRDD3. The germline gives CDR1 GEAIGNYY, CDR2 EKD. The length of the CDR3 is 14 residues. Losses at the gene ends were 4 bases for V and 5 bases for J; bases not matched to a gene: 3. Here the CDR3 DNA reads TGTGCCTGTGAGCCACTGGGGGATACAGCACAACTCTTCTTT. It codes for CACEPLGDTAQLFF.

In its sample, this clone was seen a few times. TCRdb's protein, taken from a much larger clone, differs from this DNA's translation at residue 21, likely owing to a read error; the protein displayed comes from the DNA. The V gene call reads TRDV1; no J gene was called; TRDD3 is taken as the D call from the table, unchecked against the DNA. This CDR3 is built from 22 residues. Looked up from germline, CDR1 is TSWWSYY and CDR2 is QGS. The DNA of the CDR3 is TGTGCTCTTGGGGAACTAAGACCCATTCTGGGGGATACCCGTACTAACACCGATAAACTCACCTTT. Translating it yields CALGELRPILGDTRTNTDKLTF.

Notes on this clone: The protein held in TCRdb is that of a much larger clone and does not match this DNA's translation at residue 12, likely because of a read error; the protein shown is translated from the DNA. No J gene was called, and the V gene is TRDV2; TRDD3 reflects the table's D call only, with no check against the DNA. The CDR3 consists of 15 residues. Germline CDR1 reads GEAIGNYY; CDR2 reads EKD. The CDR3 DNA reads as TGTGCCTGTGACACCCTCGTACTGGGGGATACAGGGCTCATCTTT. Encoded protein: CACDTLVLGDTGLIF.

Comments on this clone: A far larger clone is only one base removed, so a read error is likely. Other DNA sequences within the sample encode an identical CDR3. The V gene is given as TRDV1, and no J gene call is available; the table's D call, TRDD3, was not checked against the DNA. Germline CDR1 and CDR2: TSWWSYY and QGS. This CDR3 region has 27 residues. CDR3 DNA sequence: TGTGCTCTTGGGGAACTACCTGTTCCTACGTCTTCATTCTACCTGGGGGCGATTTGGGGTTACACCGATAAGCTCATCTTT. Protein sequence: CALGELPVPTSSFYLGAIWGYTDKLIF.

Notes on this clone: TCRdb has a much larger clone's protein, which differs at residue 9 from the translation of this DNA, likely because of a read error; what is shown is the protein translated from the DNA. CDR3 coding DNA: TGTGCCTGTGACAAACTGGGGGATGAGGGAAAACTCATCTTT. Translation gives CACDKLGDEGKLIF. The J gene is TRDJ1, the V gene TRDV2; 10 bases align to TRDD3. TCRdb supplies no J gene; here it was assigned by aligning the nucleotide sequence to germline. This CDR3 comprises 14 residues. The V gene's germline CDR1 is GEAIGNYY and CDR2 EKD. The J segment lost 8 bases and the V segment lost 2 bases, leaving 7 bases of the junction unmatched.

In this sample, this clone turned up many times. At the DNA level, this CDR3 is encoded by other sequences in the same sample as well. The chain employs TRDV1 and TRDJ1, with D maybe TRDD2 (7 bases). The CDR3 spans 18 residues. V shed 5 bases and J shed 3 bases, with 25 bases lying between them. Germline V gene data show CDR1 as TSWWSYY and CDR2 as QGS. CDR3 loop: CALGLGGRSYRLPDKLIF. The CDR3 DNA follows: TGTGCTCTTGGGTTGGGGGGCCGTTCCTACCGGCTTCCCGATAAACTCATCTTT.

On this clone: A far larger clone is just one base off, so this is likely a read error. This CDR3 is also generated by other DNA sequences in the sample. The gene calls are TRDV2 and TRDJ1, with 12 bases fitting TRDD3. This CDR3 has 15 residues. CDR1 is GEAIGNYY, CDR2 EKD, per germline. For the CDR3, the DNA is TGCGCCTGTGTCGCCCTGGGGGATACGGGCGCTAAACTCATCTTT. Its protein product is CACVALGDTGAKLIF.

The gene calls are TRDV1 and TRDJ1, with 8 positions matching TRDD3. The J gene is absent in TCRdb and was assigned here via DNA matching to germline. CDR1 and CDR2 (germline): TSWWSYY, QGS. This CDR3 contains 23 residues. J gave up 1 base and V 0 bases, and 25 bases lay outside the gene matches. The DNA of the CDR3 is TGTGCTCTTGGGGAACTGTTTGGTCCTACGGGACTGGGGGCCAGAAGGTCCACCGATAAACTCATCTTT. This encodes CALGELFGPTGLGARRSTDKLIF.

Comments on this clone: The mismatch at residue 7 between this DNA's translation and the TCRdb protein of a much larger clone likely reflects a read error; the protein shown is translated from the DNA. This chain uses TRDV2 with TRDJ1; D is possibly TRDD3 (6 bases). No J gene is reported in TCRdb; it was inferred here by comparing the DNA with germline. Germline assignment: CDR1 GEAIGNYY and CDR2 EKD. Trimming took off 5 bases at V and 1 base at J, with 19 bases between the two ends. This CDR3 contains 16 residues. CDR3 protein: CACGTGPHPGTDKLIF. CDR3 DNA: TGTGCCTGTGGAACTGGGCCCCACCCGGGCACCGATAAACTCATCTTT.

This clone turned up a few times. TCRdb records a much larger clone's protein for this DNA, with a difference at residue 8 that likely arises from a read error; the protein given is the translation of the DNA. V usage is TRDV2 and J usage is TRDJ3; TRDD3 might be the D (6 bases). The J gene is not listed in TCRdb, so it was assigned here from a DNA match to germline. The CDR3 totals 19 residues. V was pared by 0 bases and J by 0 bases, with 14 bases between. Germline CDR1 and CDR2: GEAIGNYY and EKD. The CDR3, as DNA: TGTGCCTGTGACACCGTGGGGATGCTTAGCTCCTGGGACACCCGACAGATGTTTTTC. Translation: CACDTVGMLSSWDTRQMFF.

In its sample, this clone was seen a few times. TCRdb lists the protein of a much larger clone for this DNA, which differs at residue 17, so this is likely a read error; the protein given here is translated from the DNA itself. The genes are TRDV1 and TRDJ2; either TRDD2 or TRDD3 may fit D (7 bases each). Matching the DNA to germline supplied the J gene, which TCRdb does not give. Germline V lookup: CDR1 TSWWSYY, CDR2 QGS. Trimming took 0 bases from V and 0 from J, leaving 32 bases between them. The CDR3 runs to 24 residues. The CDR3 protein is CALGELAPILPLLWGDALTAQLFF. CDR3 in DNA: TGTGCTCTTGGGGAACTAGCCCCAATCCTTCCTCTCCTCTGGGGGGACGCTTTGACAGCACAACTCTTCTTT.

Comment on this clone: The protein TCRdb gives is from a much larger clone and does not agree with this DNA's translation at residue 4, likely a read error; the protein shown here comes from the DNA. This chain joins TRDV1 and TRDJ1; D not resolved. Assignment of the J gene here rests on matching the DNA to germline, because TCRdb gives none. CDR1 TSWWSYY and CDR2 QGS come from the germline V gene. The CDR3 loop spans 14 amino acids. DNA of the CDR3: TGTGCTCTTGTGGAACGGCGTAAGTACGATAAACTCATCTTT. Encoded protein: CALVERRKYDKLIF.

There are a few counts of this clone. The protein held in TCRdb is that of a much larger clone and does not match this DNA's translation at residue 10, likely because of a read error; the protein shown is translated from the DNA. The chain joins TRDV1 to TRDJ1; 7 nucleotides line up with TRDD3. The J gene comes from matching the DNA to germline here; TCRdb lacks it. J gave up 1 base and V 2 bases, and 28 bases lay outside the gene matches. CDR3 length equals 23 residues. The germline V gene encodes CDR1 TSWWSYY and CDR2 QGS. The CDR3 DNA reads TGTGCTCTTGGGGAATATCTTTCCCCGACTAGGAAACTCACTCTGGGGGTCACCGATAAACTCATCTTT. Translated: CALGEYLSPTRKLTLGVTDKLIF.

This clone was picked up many times. The V call is TRDV1, the J call TRDJ1; 8 bases fit TRDD2. The length of the CDR3 is 22 residues. The germline V gene encodes CDR1 TSWWSYY and CDR2 QGS. Germline trimming cut 3 bases from V and 4 bases from J; bases unmatched to any gene: 28. For the CDR3, the DNA is TGTGCTCTTGGGGATCAGGGACTTCCTACGTGGTACTGGGTAAGGGAAGGCGATAAACTCATCTTT. It translates to CALGDQGLPTWYWVREGDKLIF.

A word on this clone: This DNA translates differently at residue 12 from the TCRdb protein, which is that of a much larger clone; a read error is likely, and the protein shown is the DNA's own translation. J is TRDJ1 and V is TRDV3; 12 bases align to TRDD3. The CDR3 is 15 residues long. Germline-derived CDR1 and CDR2 are TVYSNPD and GDNSRS (reference sequence). J gave up 9 bases and V 0 bases, and 11 bases lay outside the gene matches. DNA of the CDR3: TGTGCCTTTAGCAACCTGCTACTGGGGGATACCGAACTCATCTTT. This gives the protein CAFSNLLLGDTELIF. The variable domain in full, with the rest retrieved from reference TRDV3 and TRDJ1, is CDKVTQSSPDQTVASGSEVVLLCTYDTVYSNPDLFWYRIRPDYSFQFVFYGDNSRSEGADFTQGRFSVKHILTQKAFHLVISPVRTEDSATYYCAFSNLLLGDTELIFGKGTRVTVEP.

Notes on this clone: A read error is possible here, since a much larger clone lies one base away. The same CDR3 can be traced to other DNA sequences in this sample. This rearrangement joins TRDV1 to TRDJ1; 9 positions agree with TRDD3. The CDR3 loop spans 20 amino acids. Germline CDR1 TSWWSYY, CDR2 QGS. CDR3 in amino acids: CALGDLFKLKLGDPTDKLIF. As DNA, the CDR3 is TGTGCTCTTGGGGACCTTTTTAAACTTAAACTGGGGGACCCCACCGATAAGCTCATCTTT.

In the case of this clone: The amino acid sequence in TCRdb belongs to a much larger clone and departs from this DNA's translation at residue 18, likely a sequencing read error; the sequence shown is translated from the DNA. No J gene call was made, and the V gene is TRDV1; whether TRDD3, the table's D call, matches the DNA was not checked. Germline V gives CDR1 TSWWSYY, CDR2 QGS. This CDR3 comprises 19 residues. The chain's CDR3 is CALGELLGGLKGYTDKLTF. CDR3 sequence (DNA): TGTGCTCTTGGGGAACTTCTTGGGGGATTGAAGGGCTACACCGATAAACTCACCTTT.

On this clone: The protein that TCRdb holds for this DNA derives from a much larger clone and differs from the translated DNA at residue 16, which likely indicates a read error; the protein shown here is translated from the DNA. The chain has TRDV2 and TRDJ1, with D perhaps TRDD3 (6 bases). No J segment appears in TCRdb, so it was assigned here by matching the sequence to germline. V shed 3 bases and J shed 0 bases, with 37 bases lying between them. This CDR3 contains 23 residues. The germline V gene encodes CDR1 GEAIGNYY and CDR2 EKD. CDR3 nucleotide sequence: TGTGCCTGTGACTCCTTAAGTACCCCCGTGGCAGGTACTGGGAGTAAGAACACCGATAAACTCATCTTT. Its translation is CACDSLSTPVAGTGSKNTDKLIF.